This T cell receptor beta chain is drawn from a study of cytomegalovirus exposure and HLA in healthy donors. Overall study results and limits: A prior analysis recorded that most TCR beta V segments were productive about 90% or about 30% of the time.

CDR3 length: 19 residues. PCR was performed using 60 Vbeta and 13 Jbeta primers. Data came from immunoSEQ multiplex PCR; TCRdb stores just in-frame clones and leaves some out. Of about 140,000 clones listed, over 70% were seen once; the top ten hold approximately 14%. On this clone itself: What it binds is unknown.

The specimen sequenced was PBMCs. The sequence derives from a woman aged 40 to 55 in good health and CMV-seronegative. This chain connects TRBV21-1 to TRBJ2-5; the table's TRBD2 call for D was not verified on the DNA. TRBV21-1 is listed as a pseudogene. In DNA form, the CDR3 reads TGTGCCAGCAGCGGACCCCCGGGACTAGCGGGGGCCTTGCAGGAGACCCAGTACTTC. Translation gives CASSGPPGLAGALQETQYF.